The next 14 T cell receptor beta chains were all read from a single sample in a study of blood T cell repertoires in COVID-19. TCRdb's table, derived via immunoSEQ multiplex PCR, lists solely in-frame clones and lacks some. The sample yields roughly 100,000 clones, around 90% seen once. The sample was peripheral blood. These receptors all stem from a woman between 45 and 60 years old with COVID-19, enrolled during active disease.

This rearrangement joins TRBV30 to TRBJ1-4; TRBD1 matches at 8 bases. The CDR3 covers 15 residues. V lost 4 bases, J lost 1 base, and 5 bases stayed unmatched. The germline V gene has CDR1 GTSNPN and CDR2 SVGIG (reference sequence). Here the CDR3 reads CAWNPGGGTNEKLFF. The DNA for the CDR3 is TGTGCCTGGAACCCAGGGGGCGGAACTAATGAAAAACTGTTTTTT.

The chain carries TRBV29-1 and TRBJ2-1, with D perhaps TRBD1 (5 bases). Germline V lookup: CDR1 SQVTM, CDR2 ANQGSEA. The CDR3 extends over 15 amino acids. V lost 5 bases, J lost 6 bases, and 20 bases lay in between. In DNA, the CDR3 is TGCAGCGTTATCCCAATTGCGCTCGACAGCAATGAGCAGTTCTTC. This gives the protein CSVIPIALDSNEQFF.

The chain links TRBV10-2 to TRBJ1-3; tentative D call: TRBD1 (6 bases). This CDR3 spans 14 amino acids. The germline V gene encodes CDR1 WSHSY and CDR2 SAAADI. Trimming left V 7 bases short and J 4 bases short, with 14 bases between. The CDR3 nucleotides read TGCGCCAGCATTCCCAGGGACAACGGAAACACCATATATTTT. Its translation is CASIPRDNGNTIYF.

The chain is built from TRBV9 and TRBJ2-3; TRBD1 matches 7 bases. Germline V lookup: CDR1 SGDLS, CDR2 YYNGEE. The J segment lost 3 bases and the V segment lost 3 bases, leaving 10 bases of the junction unmatched. This CDR3 contains 16 residues. In nucleotides, the CDR3 is TGTGCCAGCAGCGCAGGAGTGACAGGGATAACAGATACGCAGTATTTT. It codes for CASSAGVTGITDTQYF.

The count of this clone is one. This chain connects TRBV30 to TRBJ2-7; D is possibly TRBD2 (6 bases). The CDR3 has 12 residues. V lost 6 bases, J lost 6 bases, and 15 bases lay in between. Germline V gives CDR1 GTSNPN, CDR2 SVGIG (reference sequence). The CDR3 spells CACLRETREQYF. CDR3 DNA: TGTGCCTGTCTCCGGGAGACGCGCGAGCAGTACTTC.

V and J are TRBV27 and TRBJ2-3; possibly TRBD2 for D (5 bases). The CDR3 is 13 amino acids. Trimming shortened V by 6 bases and J by 4 bases, and 11 bases separated the two germline ends. The germline V gene has CDR1 MNHEY and CDR2 SMNVEV (reference sequence). The CDR3 loop is CASSRTRSDTQYF. CDR3 in DNA: TGTGCCAGCAGCAGGACTCGGTCAGATACGCAGTATTTT.

The genes are TRBV30 and TRBJ1-1; D remains unclear. The V gene's germline CDR1 is GTSNPN and CDR2 SVGIG (reference sequence). This CDR3 is 12 amino acids long. The CDR3 reads CASSLMNTEAFF. The CDR3 DNA reads as TGTGCATCTAGCCTCATGAACACTGAAGCTTTCTTT.

This clone was observed a handful of times. J is TRBJ1-1 and V is TRBV30; 10 bases are shared with TRBD1. Germline lookup yields CDR1 GTSNPN and CDR2 SVGIG (reference sequence). V was pared by 2 bases and J by 3 bases, with 6 bases of the junction left unmatched. The CDR3 runs to 15 residues. The CDR3 spells CAWSPGDRGYTEAFF. As DNA, the CDR3 is TGTGCCTGGAGTCCGGGGGACAGGGGCTACACTGAAGCTTTCTTT.

The chain is built from TRBV20-1 and TRBJ1-2, with 9 bases fitting TRBD1. V lost 3 bases to trimming and J lost 5 bases; unmatched junction nucleotides: 4. Germline V gene lookup returns CDR1 DFQATT and CDR2 SNEGSKA (reference sequence). The CDR3 is made up of 13 amino acids. CDR3 sequence: CSASGGQGYGYTF. The CDR3 DNA reads TGCAGTGCTAGTGGGGGACAGGGATATGGCTACACCTTC.

The rearrangement links TRBV13 to TRBJ2-5; D not certain. This CDR3 has 11 amino acids. V was pared by 5 bases and J by 2 bases, with 3 bases between. Germline V lookup: CDR1 PRHDT, CDR2 FYEKMQ (reference sequence). DNA of the CDR3: TGTGCCAGCAGCCAACAAGAGACCCAGTACTTC. Its protein product is CASSQQETQYF.

The chain employs TRBV19 and TRBJ1-5, with D perhaps TRBD1 (5 bases). Germline-derived CDR1 and CDR2 are LNHDA and SQIVND (reference sequence). V shed 9 bases and J shed 4 bases, with 22 bases lying between them. The CDR3 is 16 amino acids. Here the CDR3 reads CASGILGGTSNQPQHF. The CDR3 DNA is TGTGCCAGCGGGATTTTGGGAGGGACTTCAAATCAGCCCCAGCATTTT.

The V call is TRBV7-9, the J call TRBJ1-1, with no clear D. V was cut by 5 bases and J by 4 bases, with 8 bases left in between. The CDR3 has 12 residues. The germline V gene encodes CDR1 SEHNR and CDR2 FQNEAQ (reference sequence). CDR3 amino acids: CASSQTGTEAFF. CDR3 sequence (DNA): TGTGCCAGCAGCCAAACGGGCACTGAAGCTTTCTTT. Looking up the rest from reference TRBV7-9 and TRBJ1-1 gives the full variable domain: DTGVSQNPRHKITKRGQNVTFRCDPISEHNRLYWYRQTLGQGPEFLTYFQNEAQLEKSRLLSDRFSAERPKGSFSTLEIQRTEQGDSAMYLCASSQTGTEAFFGQGTRLTVV.

The chain is built from TRBV4-2 and TRBJ2-1, with TRBD2 matching 7 bases. The J segment lost 0 bases and the V segment lost 6 bases, leaving 5 bases of the junction unmatched. Germline V gene data show CDR1 as LGHNA and CDR2 as YNFKEQ. This CDR3 is 15 amino acids long. The CDR3 loop is CASSVLADSYNEQFF. CDR3 DNA: TGTGCCAGCAGTGTGCTAGCGGACTCCTACAATGAGCAGTTCTTC.

CDR3 nucleotide sequence: TGTGCCAGCAGTACCATGGGGGGACTAGCTTCCGGGGAGCTGTTTTTT. The encoded protein is CASSTMGGLASGELFF. V usage is TRBV6-6 and J usage is TRBJ2-2; the match to TRBD2 covers 9 bases. V gave up 5 bases and J gave up 6 bases; unmatched junction bases: 10. CDR1 and CDR2 from the germline V gene are MNHNY and SVGAGI (reference sequence). The CDR3 is 16 amino acids.